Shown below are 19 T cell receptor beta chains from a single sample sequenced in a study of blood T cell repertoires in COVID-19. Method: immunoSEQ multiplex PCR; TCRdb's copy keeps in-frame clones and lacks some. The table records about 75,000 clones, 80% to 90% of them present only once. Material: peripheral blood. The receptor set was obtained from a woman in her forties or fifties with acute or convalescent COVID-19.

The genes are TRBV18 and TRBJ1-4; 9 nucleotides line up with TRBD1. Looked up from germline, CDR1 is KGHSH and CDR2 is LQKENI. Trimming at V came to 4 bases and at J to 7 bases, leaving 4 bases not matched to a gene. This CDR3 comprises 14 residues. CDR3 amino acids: CASSLGQGSEKLFF. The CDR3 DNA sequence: TGTGCCAGCTCACTGGGACAGGGAAGTGAAAAACTGTTTTTT. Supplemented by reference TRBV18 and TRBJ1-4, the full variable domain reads NAGVMQNPRHLVRRRGQEARLRCSPMKGHSHVYWYRQLPEEGLKFMVYLQKENIIDESGMPKERFSAEFPKEGPSILRIQQVVRGDSAAYFCASSLGQGSEKLFFGSGTQLSVL.

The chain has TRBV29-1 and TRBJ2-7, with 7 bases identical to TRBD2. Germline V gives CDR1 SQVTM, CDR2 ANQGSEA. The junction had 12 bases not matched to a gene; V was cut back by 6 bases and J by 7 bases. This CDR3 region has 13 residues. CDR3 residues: CSVHQGGRGEQYF. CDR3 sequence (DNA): TGCAGCGTGCACCAGGGAGGGAGGGGTGAGCAGTACTTC.

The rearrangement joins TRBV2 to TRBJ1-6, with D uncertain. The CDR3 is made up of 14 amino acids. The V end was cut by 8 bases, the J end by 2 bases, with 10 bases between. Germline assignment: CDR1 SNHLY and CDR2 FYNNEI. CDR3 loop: CASEPETYNSPLHF. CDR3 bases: TGTGCCAGCGAGCCCGAGACCTATAATTCACCCCTCCACTTT.

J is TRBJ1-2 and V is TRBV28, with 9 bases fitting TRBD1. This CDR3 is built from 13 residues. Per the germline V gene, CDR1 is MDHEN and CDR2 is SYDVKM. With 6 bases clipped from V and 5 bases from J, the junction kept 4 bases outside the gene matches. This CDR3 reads CASRSGTGYGYTF. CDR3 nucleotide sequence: TGTGCCAGCAGGTCCGGGACAGGGTATGGCTACACCTTC.

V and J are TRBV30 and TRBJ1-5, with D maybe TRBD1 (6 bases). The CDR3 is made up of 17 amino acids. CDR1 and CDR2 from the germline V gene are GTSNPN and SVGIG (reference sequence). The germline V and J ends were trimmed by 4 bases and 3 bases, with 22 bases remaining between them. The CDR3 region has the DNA TGTGCCTGGAAGAGCAGCCGGGGGGGACAAATCAATCAGCCCCAGCATTTT. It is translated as CAWKSSRGGQINQPQHF.

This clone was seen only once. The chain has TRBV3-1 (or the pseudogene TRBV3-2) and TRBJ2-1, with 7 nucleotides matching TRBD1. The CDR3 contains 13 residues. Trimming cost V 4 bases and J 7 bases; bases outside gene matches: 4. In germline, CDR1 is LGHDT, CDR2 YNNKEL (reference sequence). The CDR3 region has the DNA TGTGCCAGCAGCCGGGGACAGTCGAATGAGCAGTTCTTC. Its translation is CASSRGQSNEQFF.

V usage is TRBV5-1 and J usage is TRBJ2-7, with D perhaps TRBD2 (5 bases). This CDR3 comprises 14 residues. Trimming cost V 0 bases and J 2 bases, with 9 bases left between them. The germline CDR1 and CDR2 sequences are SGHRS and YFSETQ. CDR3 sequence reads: CASSLGLSTYEQYF. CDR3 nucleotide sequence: TGCGCCAGCAGCTTGGGACTATCTACCTACGAGCAGTACTTC.

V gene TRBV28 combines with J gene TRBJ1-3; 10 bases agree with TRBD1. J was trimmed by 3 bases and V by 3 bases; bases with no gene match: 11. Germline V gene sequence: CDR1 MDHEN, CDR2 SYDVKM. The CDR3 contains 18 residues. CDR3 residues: CASSFTTGGLGVGNTIYF. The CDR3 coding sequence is TGTGCCAGCAGTTTTACGACAGGGGGCCTAGGAGTTGGAAACACCATATATTTT.

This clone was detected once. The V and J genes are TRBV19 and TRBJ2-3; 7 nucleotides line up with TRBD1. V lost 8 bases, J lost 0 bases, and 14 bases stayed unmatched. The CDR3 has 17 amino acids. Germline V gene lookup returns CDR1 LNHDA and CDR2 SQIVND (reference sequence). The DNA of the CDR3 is TGTGCCAGTGGTCTCCACGACAGGGCGCAAAGCACAGATACGCAGTATTTT. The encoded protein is CASGLHDRAQSTDTQYF.

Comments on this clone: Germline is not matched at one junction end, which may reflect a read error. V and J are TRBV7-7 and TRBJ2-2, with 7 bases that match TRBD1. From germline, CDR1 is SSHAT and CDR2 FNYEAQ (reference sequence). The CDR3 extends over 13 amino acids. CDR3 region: CASSDRETGELFF. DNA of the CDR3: TGTGCTAGCAGCGACAGGGAAACCGGGGAGCTGTTTTTT. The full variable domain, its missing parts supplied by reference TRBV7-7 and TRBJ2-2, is GAGVSQSPRYKVTKRGQDVTLRCDPISSHATLYWYQQALGQGPEFLTYFNYEAQPDKSGLPSDRFSAERPEGSISTLTIQRTEQRDSAMYRCASSDRETGELFFGEGSRLTVL.

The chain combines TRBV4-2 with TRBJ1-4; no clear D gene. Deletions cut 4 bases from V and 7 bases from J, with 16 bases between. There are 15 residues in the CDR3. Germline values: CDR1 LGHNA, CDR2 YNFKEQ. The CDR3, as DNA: TGTGCCAGCAGCCGACCCATGACTCCCGGTGAAAAACTGTTTTTT. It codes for CASSRPMTPGEKLFF.

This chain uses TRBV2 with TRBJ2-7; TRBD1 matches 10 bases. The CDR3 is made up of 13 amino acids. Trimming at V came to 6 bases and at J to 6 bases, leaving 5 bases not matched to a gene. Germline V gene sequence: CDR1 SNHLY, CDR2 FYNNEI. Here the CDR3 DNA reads TGTGCCAGCAGACGGGACAGGGGAAGCGAGCAGTACTTC. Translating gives CASRRDRGSEQYF.

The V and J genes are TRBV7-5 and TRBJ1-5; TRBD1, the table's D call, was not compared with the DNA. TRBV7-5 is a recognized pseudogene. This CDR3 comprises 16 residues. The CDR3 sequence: CARSLSEDRENQPQHF. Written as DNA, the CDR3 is TGTGCCAGAAGCTTATCAGAGGACAGGGAAAATCAGCCCCAGCATTTT.

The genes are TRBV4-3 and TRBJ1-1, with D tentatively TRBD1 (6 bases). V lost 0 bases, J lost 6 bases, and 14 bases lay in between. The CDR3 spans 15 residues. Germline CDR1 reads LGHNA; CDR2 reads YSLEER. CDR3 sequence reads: CASSQDVQGSSEAFF. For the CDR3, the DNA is TGCGCCAGCAGCCAAGATGTACAGGGCAGTTCTGAAGCTTTCTTT.

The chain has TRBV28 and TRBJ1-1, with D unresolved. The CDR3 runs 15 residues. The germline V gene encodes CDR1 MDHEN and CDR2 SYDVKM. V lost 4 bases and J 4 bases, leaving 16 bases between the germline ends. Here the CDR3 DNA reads TGTGCCAGCAGTTCCCCTACCCTCGGAGGCACTGAAGCTTTCTTT. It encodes CASSSPTLGGTEAFF.

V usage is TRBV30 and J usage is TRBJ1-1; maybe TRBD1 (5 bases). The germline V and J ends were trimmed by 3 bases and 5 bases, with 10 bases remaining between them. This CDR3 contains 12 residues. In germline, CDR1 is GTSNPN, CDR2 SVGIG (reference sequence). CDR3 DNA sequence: TGTGCCTGGAGCTTGGGGGGAACTGAAGCTTTCTTT. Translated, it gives CAWSLGGTEAFF.

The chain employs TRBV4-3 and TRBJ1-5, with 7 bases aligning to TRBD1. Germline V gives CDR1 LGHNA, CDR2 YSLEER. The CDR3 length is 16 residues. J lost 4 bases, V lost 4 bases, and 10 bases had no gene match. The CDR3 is CASSPPIDRVNQPQHF. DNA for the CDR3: TGCGCCAGCAGCCCACCCATAGACAGGGTAAATCAGCCCCAGCATTTT.

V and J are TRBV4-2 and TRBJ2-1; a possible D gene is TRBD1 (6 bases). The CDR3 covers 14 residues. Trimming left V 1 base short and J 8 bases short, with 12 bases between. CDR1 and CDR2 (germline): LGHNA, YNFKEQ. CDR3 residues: CASSQGQVGDEQFF. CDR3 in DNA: TGTGCCAGCAGCCAAGGACAGGTTGGGGATGAGCAGTTCTTC.

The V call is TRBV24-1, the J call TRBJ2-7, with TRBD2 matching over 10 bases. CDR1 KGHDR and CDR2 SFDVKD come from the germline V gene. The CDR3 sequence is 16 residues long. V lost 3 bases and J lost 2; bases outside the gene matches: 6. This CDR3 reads CATSDPGLAEPYEQYF. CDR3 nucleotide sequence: TGTGCCACCAGTGATCCCGGACTAGCGGAGCCCTACGAGCAGTACTTC.